Below are 16 T cell receptor beta chains sequenced from a single sample in a study of CDR3 diversity in severe acne. TCRdb reanalysed the PCR reads using MiXCR and keeps one entry per CDR3 protein. There are more than 70,000 distinct CDR3 sequences in the sample; approximately 49% occur only once, and 11% lies in the top ten. The sequenced sample was blood. These receptors all stem from a male donor with severe acne vulgaris.

Judged by abundance, this clonotype is medium-sized (0.01 to 0.1%). Here the CDR3 reads CASSFTSAGAGETQYF. The CDR3 DNA is TGTGCCAGCAGCTTCACCTCAGCGGGAGCTGGAGAGACCCAGTACTTC. This chain links TRBV7-2 with TRBJ2-5; TRBD2 aligns across 8 bases. The germline gives CDR1 SGHTA, CDR2 FQGNSA. V dropped 3 bases and J dropped 4; count of bases not matched to a gene: 10. CDR3 size: 16 residues.

This clonotype has a handful of counts. This may be a read error: a much more frequent sequence differs by one nucleotide. This CDR3 is missing its conserved last phenylalanine or tryptophan, likely due to a read error. V gene TRBV7-6 combines with J gene TRBJ1-2; unclear D gene. This CDR3 region has 13 residues. Germline CDR1 reads SGHVS; CDR2 reads FNYEAQ. The ends were cut back, 5 bases at V and 4 bases at J, with 11 bases in the middle. CDR3 nucleotides: TGTGCCAGCAGCCGGACGGTGGGCTATGGCTACACCTCC. Translated: CASSRTVGYGYTS.

This clonotype was observed many times. This CDR3 is CASSSTGGRNTEAFF. The CDR3 nucleotides read TGTGCCAGCAGTTCTACAGGGGGCAGGAACACTGAAGCTTTCTTT. The J gene is TRBJ1-1, the V gene TRBV5-6; 9 positions match TRBD1. The CDR3 is made up of 15 amino acids. The germline V gene encodes CDR1 SGHDT and CDR2 YYEEEE. Germline trimming cut 5 bases from V and 1 base from J; bases unmatched to any gene: 6.

This clonotype was counted a few times. This rearrangement joins TRBV6-5 to TRBJ2-3, with 10 positions matching TRBD2. Germline CDR1 MNHEY, CDR2 SVGAGI. The CDR3 has 16 residues. The junction had 3 bases not matched to a gene; V was cut back by 0 bases and J by 3 bases. The CDR3 region is CASSYSMGLATDTQYF. In nucleotides, the CDR3 is TGTGCCAGCAGTTACTCGATGGGACTAGCGACAGATACGCAGTATTTT.

The V and J genes are TRBV10-3 and TRBJ1-2; TRBD1 matches 7 bases. Germline V lookup: CDR1 ENHRY, CDR2 SYGVKD. The CDR3 has 13 residues. V lost 8 bases to trimming and J lost 6 bases; unmatched junction nucleotides: 9. Here the CDR3 DNA reads TGTGCCATCGCAGAAGGGGGCGGGGATGGCTACACCTTC. This sequence encodes CAIAEGGGDGYTF.

This clonotype was observed a handful of times. The rearrangement joins TRBV9 to TRBJ2-3, with TRBD2 matching over 8 bases. Per the germline V gene, CDR1 is SGDLS and CDR2 is YYNGEE. The CDR3 is 15 residues long. Unmatched junction bases numbered 5, after V lost 5 bases and J lost 0 bases. The CDR3 region is CASRSGGTSTDTQYF. In DNA, the CDR3 is TGTGCCAGCAGGAGCGGGGGAACAAGCACAGATACGCAGTATTTT.

The chain joins TRBV5-5 to TRBJ2-1; D not certain. The CDR3 has 12 amino acids. Germline CDR1 reads SGHKS; CDR2 reads YYEKEE (reference sequence). The V end lost 4 bases, the J end lost 4 bases, and 6 bases lay between the germline ends. The CDR3 DNA follows: TGTGCCAGCAGCCCATATTACAATGAGCAGTTCTTC. This gives the protein CASSPYYNEQFF.

In its sample, this clonotype was seen once. It may be a read error: a sequence one base away is much more abundant. The chain links TRBV6-4 to TRBJ2-1; TRBD2 matches 13 bases. The CDR3 contains 15 residues. CDR1 is MRHNA, CDR2 SNTAGT, per germline. V shed 2 bases and J 5 bases; nucleotides not matched to a gene: 0. The CDR3: CASSDGTSGNNEQFF. The CDR3 region has the DNA TGTGCCAGCAGTGACGGGACTAGCGGGAACAATGAGCAGTTCTTC.

The chain is built from TRBV13 and TRBJ2-3; D gene ambiguous. Trimming stripped 5 bases from V and 2 bases from J, with 11 bases between. The CDR3 runs to 14 residues. CDR1 and CDR2 from the germline V gene are PRHDT and FYEKMQ (reference sequence). This CDR3 reads CASSPRADTDTQYF. Here the CDR3 DNA reads TGTGCCAGCAGCCCTCGGGCAGACACAGATACGCAGTATTTT.

This chain connects TRBV5-6 to TRBJ1-2; maybe TRBD1 (5 bases). V lost 4 bases, J lost 4 bases, and 17 bases lay in between. There are 15 residues in the CDR3. Germline CDR1 is SGHDT and CDR2 is YYEEEE. The CDR3, as DNA: TGTGCCAGCAGCCGAGGCTTTGACAGAACCTATGGCTACACCTTC. This codes for CASSRGFDRTYGYTF.

To note about this clonotype: A much larger clone differs by one base, so this may be a read error. The rearrangement links TRBV5-4 to TRBJ2-7; tentatively, D is TRBD1 or TRBD2 (5 bases each). Per the germline V gene, CDR1 is SGHNT and CDR2 is YYREEE (reference sequence). This CDR3 region has 13 residues. The CDR3 spells CAGSWDVSYEQYF. The CDR3 DNA sequence: TGTGCCGGCAGCTGGGACGTTTCCTACGAGCAGTACTTC.

With respect to this clonotype: Its ends do not fully match the called genes, so a read error is possible. This rearrangement joins TRBV11-2 to TRBJ2-2; 12 bases line up with TRBD1. The CDR3 has 15 residues. Germline-derived CDR1 and CDR2 are SGHAT and FQNNGV. CDR3: CASRLRDRGPGELFF. As DNA, the CDR3 is TGTGCCAGCCGCTTACGGGACAGGGGGCCCGGGGAGCTGTTTTTT.

This rearrangement joins TRBV6-4 to TRBJ2-3; 8 bases line up with TRBD1. The CDR3 sequence is 14 residues long. Trimming removed 3 bases from V and 4 bases from J; junction bases left unmatched: 3. Germline V lookup: CDR1 MRHNA, CDR2 SNTAGT. CDR3 DNA: TGTGCCAGCAGTGAGAACAGGGGGGCAGATACGCAGTATTTT. This gives the protein CASSENRGADTQYF.

The chain links TRBV14 to TRBJ2-7, with TRBD2 matching 7 bases. The CDR3 totals 17 residues. The germline V gene has CDR1 SGHDN and CDR2 FVKESK. CDR3 loop: CASSHQGHCPRDYGQYV. CDR3 DNA: TGTGCCAGCAGCCATCAGGGTCACTGCCCCAGGGACTACGGGCAGTACGTC.

About this clonotype: Because it lacks the conserved phenylalanine or tryptophan at the end, this CDR3 is likely a read error. Because the CDR3's place on the DNA is in doubt, the DNA is left out and the CDR3 is given as listed by TCRdb. The rearrangement uses TRBV24-1 and TRBJ2-1; the table names TRBD2, a call not compared with the DNA. The germline V gene encodes CDR1 KGHDR and CDR2 SFDVKD. Ends included, the CDR3 has 13 residues. The CDR3 loop reads CATSAPTSGRAPL.

The table lists this clonotype with a few counts. This chain links TRBV5-4 with TRBJ2-1; 14 bases fit TRBD2. CDR1 and CDR2 (germline): SGHNT, YYREEE (reference sequence). The V segment lost 3 bases and the J segment 15 bases; nucleotides outside the gene matches: 8. The CDR3 runs to 14 residues. The CDR3 DNA is TGTGCCAGCAGCTACCGACTAGCGGGAGGGCGGGTGTTCTTC. It specifies CASSYRLAGGRVFF.